Listed below are T cell receptor beta chains from one sample, sequenced in a study of cytomegalovirus exposure and HLA in healthy donors. Sequencing used immunoSEQ multiplex PCR; TCRdb keeps in-frame clones, though not all of them. The sample holds about 140,000 clones, roughly 79% seen once. Sequenced input: PBMCs. Source of these receptors: a woman aged 40 to 55 in good health and CMV-seronegative. Each CDR3 is given without its conserved first and last residue. The D gene is left open where the match is weak.

D,V,CDR3
NA,TRBV9,ASSLTIGQSLSGNTIY
TRBD1,TRBV6-1,ASSARDRDYGYT
NA,TRBV5-1,ASSPGDLGTEAF
NA,TRBV5-1,ASSLGAWESEAF
NA,TRBV6-5,ASSYRTAYGYT
NA,TRBV7-9,ASSLRSPNEKLF
NA,TRBV7-7,ASSLGGLSYNEQF
NA,TRBV27,ASSFWGANEKLF
TRBD1,TRBV4-1,ASSRGGQGGLNYGYT
NA,TRBV19,ASSTTGQEKLF
NA,TRBV19,ASSEPGYSYEQY
TRBD1,TRBV30,AWTSRQGVLLSYEQY
NA,TRBV5-4,ASSPAGSENYGYT
NA,TRBV29-1,SVVGDTEAF
NA,TRBV7-8,ASSYGFGRDYGYT
NA,TRBV5-1,ASSLQQGGTDTQY
NA,TRBV4-3,ASSQDQAGWGVGNSPLH
TRBD1,TRBV7-9,ASSALRTGYTEAF
NA,TRBV6-5,ASSYGGGARTGELF
TRBD1,TRBV5-1,ASSFNRDRTSPLH
TRBD1,TRBV7-6,ASSAYSDRADTQY
NA,TRBV7-8,ASSLVLGREETQY
NA,TRBV7-9,ASSPRRKDSSGNTIY
TRBD1,TRBV9,ASSTWDRETSYNEQF
NA,TRBV4-1,ASSQGWGAEAF
NA,TRBV28,ASSPPGGKNTEAF
TRBD1,TRBV7-2,ASSLAGTGGIGEKLF
TRBD1,TRBV6-5,ASSFTGAGGYGYT
NA,TRBV29-1,SVGGAGWGRSGYT
NA,TRBV5-1,ASRRGSGETQY
NA,TRBV2,ASSAGRLGYT
NA,TRBV15,ATSRDRAPRGYT
NA,TRBV4-2,ASSQDTGISGNTIY
NA,TRBV2,ASSDVRGVFGTYNEQF
TRBD1,TRBV5-1,ASSSQGASTEAF
TRBD2,TRBV7-6,ASSLELSGGSSSTDTQY
TRBD1,TRBV5-6,ASSSRGLFNQPQH
NA,TRBV29-1,SVVGQSYGYT
NA,TRBV5-1,ASSPQVNYGYT
TRBD2,TRBV28,ASVPSGEYYEQY
NA,TRBV6-1,ASSTRDTSEQY
NA,TRBV29-1,SVVDSIYYGYT
TRBD2,TRBV27,ASGRIAGGLETQY
TRBD1,TRBV5-1,ASSGTGGRSEKLF
TRBD1,TRBV28,ASSYRQGRNTEAF
NA,TRBV6-5,ASSYSNSGSTEAF